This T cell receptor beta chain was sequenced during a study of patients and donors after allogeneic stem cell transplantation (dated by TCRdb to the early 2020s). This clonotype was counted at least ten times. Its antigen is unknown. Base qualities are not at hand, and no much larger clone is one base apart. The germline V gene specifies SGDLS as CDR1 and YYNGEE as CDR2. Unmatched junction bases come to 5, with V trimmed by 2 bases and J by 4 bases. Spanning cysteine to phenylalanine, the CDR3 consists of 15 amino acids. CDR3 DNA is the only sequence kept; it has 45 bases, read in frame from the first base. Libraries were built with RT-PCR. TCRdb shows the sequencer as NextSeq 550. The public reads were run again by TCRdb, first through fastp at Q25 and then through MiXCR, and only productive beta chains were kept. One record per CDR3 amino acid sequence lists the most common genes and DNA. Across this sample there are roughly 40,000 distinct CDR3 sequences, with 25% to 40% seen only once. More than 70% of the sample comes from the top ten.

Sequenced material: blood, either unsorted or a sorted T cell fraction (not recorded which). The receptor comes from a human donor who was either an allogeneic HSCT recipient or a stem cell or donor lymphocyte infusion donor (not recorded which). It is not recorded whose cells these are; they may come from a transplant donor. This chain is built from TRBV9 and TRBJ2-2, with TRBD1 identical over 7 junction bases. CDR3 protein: CASSVPGQPTGELFF. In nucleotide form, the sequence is TGTGCCAGCAGCGTCCCGGGACAGCCCACCGGGGAGCTGTTTTTT.